These 26 T cell receptor beta chains were all obtained from the same sample, sequenced in a study of T cells in Graves' hyperthyroidism and ophthalmopathy. RNA transcripts provided the source from which TCR beta CDR3 regions were amplified. Using the HTBI primer set, a first-round RT-PCR was run on the TCR CDR3. One entry per CDR3 protein results from TCRdb running MiXCR on the multiplex PCR reads. The sample includes about 560,000 distinct CDR3 sequences, 15% to 20% of them seen just once. Sequencing used blood. Receptors were obtained from a woman aged 18-29 years with Graves' hyperthyroidism.

V and J are TRBV11-2 and TRBJ2-5, with TRBD1 identical over 12 bases. Germline trimming cut 5 bases from V and 10 bases from J; bases unmatched to any gene: 8. Per the germline V gene, CDR1 is SGHAT and CDR2 is FQNNGV. The CDR3 has 14 residues. In DNA form, the CDR3 reads TGTGCCAGCAGCGAGCCGGGACAGGGGGCCCTCCAGTACTTC. Its protein product is CASSEPGQGALQYF.

The V and J genes are TRBV6-2 or TRBV6-3 and TRBJ1-5; D gene uncertain. V gave up 5 bases and J gave up 0 bases, with 11 bases separating them. The germline gives CDR1 MNHEY, CDR2 SVGEGT. This CDR3 spans 15 amino acids. CDR3 DNA sequence: TGTGCCAGCAGTCCTTCCTCCCATAGCAATCAGCCCCAGCATTTT. Protein: CASSPSSHSNQPQHF.

This clonotype was detected many times. The V call is TRBV20-1, the J call TRBJ2-3; the match to TRBD2 covers 13 bases. CDR1 is DFQATT, CDR2 SNEGSKA, per germline (reference sequence). The CDR3 consists of 14 residues. V was clipped by 5 bases and J by 12 bases; unmatched bases: 11. In DNA form, the CDR3 reads TGCAGTGCTGGAGGGACTAGCGGGGAAGTACGACAGTATTTT. This gives the protein CSAGGTSGEVRQYF.

Ten or more counts support this clonotype. This rearrangement joins TRBV12-3 or TRBV12-4 to TRBJ2-1, with TRBD2 identical over 12 bases. This CDR3 region has 17 residues. V lost 0 bases to trimming and J lost 7 bases; unmatched junction nucleotides: 7. Here the CDR3 reads CASSLARTSGTGNEQFF. As DNA, the CDR3 is TGTGCCAGCAGTTTAGCCCGGACTAGCGGGACAGGAAATGAGCAGTTCTTC.

V and J are TRBV13 and TRBJ2-5; D is unclear. CDR1 and CDR2 (germline): PRHDT, FYEKMQ (reference sequence). This CDR3 contains 15 residues. Trimming stripped 1 base from V and 1 base from J, with 10 bases between. The DNA of the CDR3 is TGTGCCAGCAGCTTAGCCAGGTGGGGCCAAGAGACCCAGTACTTC. Its protein is CASSLARWGQETQYF.

V gene TRBV27 combines with J gene TRBJ2-7; the match to TRBD1 covers 8 bases. The V segment lost 4 bases and the J segment 4 bases; nucleotides outside the gene matches: 6. The CDR3 has 14 residues. The germline gives CDR1 MNHEY, CDR2 SMNVEV (reference sequence). CDR3 region: CASSSPRGRYEQYF. The CDR3 coding sequence is TGTGCCAGCAGTTCTCCCAGGGGGCGTTACGAGCAGTACTTC.

This chain uses TRBV7-3 with TRBJ2-1, with 7 bases fitting TRBD2. This CDR3 has 16 residues. J was trimmed by 1 base and V by 5 bases; bases with no gene match: 8. Per germline, CDR1 SGHTA and CDR2 FQGTGA. In DNA form, the CDR3 reads TGTGCCAGCAGCCCGGATGGGGGGGGGTCCTACAATGAGCAGTTCTTC. Protein sequence: CASSPDGGGSYNEQFF.

The gene calls are TRBV15 and TRBJ2-3; 12 positions match TRBD2. The CDR3 is 20 residues long. Germline CDR1 reads LNHNV; CDR2 reads YYDKDF (reference sequence). Unmatched junction bases numbered 13, after V lost 0 bases and J lost 3 bases. The chain's CDR3 is CATSREPATSGRGGTDTQYF. The CDR3 nucleotides are TGTGCCACCAGCAGAGAACCGGCGACTAGCGGGAGAGGGGGTACAGATACGCAGTATTTT. The full variable domain, with the rest looked up from reference TRBV15 and TRBJ2-3, is DAMVIQNPRYQVTQFGKPVTLSCSQTLNHNVMYWYQQKSSQAPKLLFHYYDKDFNNEADTPDNFQSRRPNTSFCFLDIRSPGLGDTAMYLCATSREPATSGRGGTDTQYFGPGTRLTVL.

As regards this clonotype: Mismatch with germline at one junction end may stem from a read error. The genes are TRBV7-2 and TRBJ2-2; weak D call: TRBD1 (6 bases). CDR3 length: 15 amino acids. Germline values: CDR1 SGHTA, CDR2 FQGNSA. The CDR3 protein is CASSWDKDEHRGAVF. The DNA for the CDR3 is TGTGCCAGCAGCTGGGACAAAGACGAACACCGGGGAGCTGTTTTT.

This clonotype was detected ten times or more. The genes are TRBV2 and TRBJ2-3; D gene ambiguous. The CDR3 sequence is 14 residues long. Germline V gives CDR1 SNHLY, CDR2 FYNNEI. The germline V and J ends were trimmed by 2 bases and 0 bases, with 6 bases remaining between them. The CDR3 reads CASSESRSTDTQYF. CDR3 DNA: TGTGCCAGCAGTGAATCCCGGAGCACAGATACGCAGTATTTT.

This clonotype was recorded many times. The chain joins TRBV7-2 to TRBJ1-2; D unclear. The germline gives CDR1 SGHTA, CDR2 FQGNSA. This CDR3 has 14 residues. Deletions cut 0 bases from V and 3 bases from J, with 8 bases between. CDR3: CASSLATTDYGYTF. The CDR3 DNA sequence: TGTGCCAGCAGCTTAGCCACTACGGACTATGGCTACACCTTC.

The table lists this clonotype with many counts. The genes are TRBV10-3 and TRBJ1-1; possible D gene TRBD1, 6 bases. V dropped 2 bases and J dropped 4 bases, with 14 bases sitting between them. Germline V gives CDR1 ENHRY, CDR2 SYGVKD. CDR3 size: 15 residues. The CDR3 sequence: CAISEKSEGGTEAFF. Here the CDR3 DNA reads TGTGCCATCAGTGAGAAAAGCGAGGGGGGCACTGAAGCTTTCTTT.

This clonotype was seen many times. This chain links TRBV5-1 with TRBJ2-1; D might be TRBD2 (6 bases). Germline V lookup: CDR1 SGHRS, CDR2 YFSETQ. This CDR3 region has 15 residues. V was trimmed by 0 bases and J by 4 bases, leaving 11 bases between them. This CDR3 reads CASSLVAERYNEQFF. The CDR3 nucleotides read TGCGCCAGCAGCTTGGTAGCGGAGCGGTACAATGAGCAGTTCTTC.

The chain uses TRBV7-9 and TRBJ2-7; possible D gene TRBD2, 6 bases. Germline assignment: CDR1 SEHNR and CDR2 FQNEAQ (reference sequence). This CDR3 has 15 amino acids. The germline V and J ends were trimmed by 4 bases and 1 base, with 14 bases remaining between them. The CDR3 region has the DNA TGTGCCAGCAGCTACGCGGGGAGTCGGTCCTACGAGCAGTACTTC. Translation gives CASSYAGSRSYEQYF. Drawing the rest from reference TRBV7-9 and TRBJ2-7, the complete variable domain is DTGVSQNPRHKITKRGQNVTFRCDPISEHNRLYWYRQTLGQGPEFLTYFQNEAQLEKSRLLSDRFSAERPKGSFSTLEIQRTEQGDSAMYLCASSYAGSRSYEQYFGPGTRLTVT.

On this clonotype itself: Given a much more abundant clone one base away, this may be a read error. Here the CDR3 DNA reads TGTGCCAGCAGTTTATCGGCCTGGACTCAAGAGACCCGGTACTTC. Protein: CASSLSAWTQETRYF. The chain uses TRBV27 and TRBJ2-5; tentative D call: TRBD2 (5 bases). The CDR3 runs 15 residues. CDR1 is MNHEY and CDR2 is SMNVEV in the germline V gene (reference sequence).

This chain links TRBV12-3 or TRBV12-4 with TRBJ2-1, with D unresolved. Between the trimmed V and J ends, which lost 7 bases and 6 bases, there was a span of 4 bases. The length of the CDR3 is 10 residues. The chain's CDR3 is CASNPNEQFF. DNA for the CDR3: TGTGCCAGCAACCCCAATGAGCAGTTCTTC.

This clonotype came up a few times. The CDR3 DNA sequence: TGTGCCAGCAGCTTTACAGGGGGCTCGGGCACTGAAGCTTTCTTT. This codes for CASSFTGGSGTEAFF. The chain joins TRBV5-6 to TRBJ1-1; 9 bases align to TRBD1. The germline V gene has CDR1 SGHDT and CDR2 YYEEEE. With V trimmed by 2 bases and J by 4 bases, 6 bases remained unmatched. The CDR3 has 15 residues.

Details on this clonotype: This clone may be a read error of a much larger clone one base away. V and J are TRBV20-1 and TRBJ1-6; TRBD1 agrees at 8 bases. CDR1 and CDR2 (germline): DFQATT, SNEGSKA (reference sequence). CDR3 length: 16 amino acids. The CDR3, as DNA: TGCAGTGCTAGAGATCCGGTGGGACAGGTTAATTCATCCCTCCACTTT. Translating gives CSARDPVGQVNSSLHF.

This clonotype has just a few counts. The chain has TRBV6-1 and TRBJ2-3; D remains ambiguous. V shed 5 bases and J shed 0 bases, with 12 bases lying between them. This CDR3 is 15 amino acids long. Germline assignment: CDR1 MNHNS and CDR2 SASEGT. In nucleotides, the CDR3 is TGTGCCAGCAGTTACGCAACTCCTAGCACAGATACGCAGTATTTT. It yields the protein CASSYATPSTDTQYF.

The CDR3 spells CSARLAGADTQYF. CDR3 DNA sequence: TGCAGTGCTAGACTAGCGGGGGCAGATACGCAGTATTTT. The rearrangement joins TRBV20-1 to TRBJ2-3; 10 bases map to TRBD2. Losses at the gene ends were 2 bases for V and 4 bases for J; bases not matched to a gene: 0. CDR3 length: 13 amino acids. In germline, CDR1 is DFQATT, CDR2 SNEGSKA (reference sequence).

In regard to this clonotype: Sequence at one end of the junction differs from germline and may be a read error. V usage is TRBV10-1 and J usage is TRBJ2-1; D is unresolved. Germline V gene data show CDR1 as WNHNN and CDR2 as SYGVQD (reference sequence). The CDR3 is made up of 16 amino acids. CDR3 protein: CASSGLAERTDNEQFF. The CDR3 nucleotides read TGCGCCAGTAGTGGCCTGGCGGAGCGAACCGACAATGAGCAGTTCTTC.

Turning to this clonotype: Possible read error: a much larger clone is one base away. This chain connects TRBV6-2 or TRBV6-3 to TRBJ2-1; no firm D call. Trimming removed 5 bases from V and 10 bases from J, with 24 bases in between. Germline CDR1 MNHEY, CDR2 SVGEGT. This CDR3 region has 16 residues. CDR3 in DNA: TGTGCCAGCAGTCCCACCAACTTTAACAGCCCCTACGAGCAGTTCTTC. Translation gives CASSPTNFNSPYEQFF.

The rearrangement uses TRBV6-5 and TRBJ1-1; no definite D call. Trimming took off 0 bases at V and 4 bases at J, with 9 bases between the two ends. The CDR3 has 14 residues. Germline V gene data show CDR1 as MNHEY and CDR2 as SVGAGI. DNA of the CDR3: TGTGCCAGCAGTTACTCGGAAGGGAGCACTGAAGCTTTCTTT. This translates into CASSYSEGSTEAFF.

This clonotype has a count of ten or more. The chain carries TRBV2 and TRBJ2-4; TRBD1 is a possible D gene (6 bases). Germline CDR1 is SNHLY and CDR2 is FYNNEI. Trimming removed 10 bases from V and 9 bases from J, with 19 bases in between. This CDR3 contains 13 residues. CDR3 protein: CATDAQGWGIQYF. DNA of the CDR3: TGTGCCACCGATGCGCAGGGGTGGGGCATTCAGTACTTC.

The chain employs TRBV6-2 or TRBV6-3 and TRBJ2-2, with D possibly TRBD1 on 6 matching bases. The CDR3 is 12 residues long. V lost 7 bases to trimming and J lost 8 bases, with 11 bases between them. Germline V gives CDR1 MNHEY, CDR2 SVGEGT. The CDR3 loop reads CASMQGLGELFF. The CDR3 nucleotides are TGTGCCAGCATGCAGGGGTTAGGGGAGCTGTTTTTT.

This clonotype appeared a few times. The rearrangement joins TRBV29-1 to TRBJ1-4, with a weak D call TRBD1 (6 bases). Germline values: CDR1 SQVTM, CDR2 ANQGSEA. The length of the CDR3 is 13 residues. V was shortened by 4 bases and J by 8 bases, with 14 bases between the two germline ends. For the CDR3, the DNA is TGCAGCGTTGTTATCCAGGGGCCCGAAAAACTGTTTTTT. Translated, it gives CSVVIQGPEKLFF.